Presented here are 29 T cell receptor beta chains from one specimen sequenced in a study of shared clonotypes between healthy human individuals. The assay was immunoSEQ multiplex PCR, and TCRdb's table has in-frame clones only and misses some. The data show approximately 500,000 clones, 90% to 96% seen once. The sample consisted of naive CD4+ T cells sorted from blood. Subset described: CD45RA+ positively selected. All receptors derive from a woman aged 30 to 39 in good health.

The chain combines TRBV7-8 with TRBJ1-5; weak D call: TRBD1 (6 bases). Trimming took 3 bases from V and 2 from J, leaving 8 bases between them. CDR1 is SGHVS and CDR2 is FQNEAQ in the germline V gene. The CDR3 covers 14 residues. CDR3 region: CASSLNRGNQPQHF. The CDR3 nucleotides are TGTGCCAGCAGCTTGAACAGGGGCAATCAGCCCCAGCATTTT.

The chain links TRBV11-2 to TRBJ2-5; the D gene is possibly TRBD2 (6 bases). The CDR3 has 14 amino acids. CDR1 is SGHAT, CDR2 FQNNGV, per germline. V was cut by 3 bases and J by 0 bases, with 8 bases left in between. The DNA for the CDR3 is TGTGCCAGCAGCTTCGGAGGGGACCAAGAGACCCAGTACTTC. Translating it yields CASSFGGDQETQYF.

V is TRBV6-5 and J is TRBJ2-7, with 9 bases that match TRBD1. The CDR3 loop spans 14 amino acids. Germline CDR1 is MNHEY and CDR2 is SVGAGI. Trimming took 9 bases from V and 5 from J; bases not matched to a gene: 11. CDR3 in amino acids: CASHTTGGKDEQYF. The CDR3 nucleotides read TGTGCCAGTCATACCACAGGGGGCAAAGACGAGCAGTACTTC.

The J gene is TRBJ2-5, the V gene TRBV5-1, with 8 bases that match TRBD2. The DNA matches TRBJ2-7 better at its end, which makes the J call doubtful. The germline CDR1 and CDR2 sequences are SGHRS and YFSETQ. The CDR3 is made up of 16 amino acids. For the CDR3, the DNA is TGCGCCAGCAGCTCTACTAGCGGTATCAGCTCCTACGAGCAGTACTTC. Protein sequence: CASSSTSGISSYEQYF.

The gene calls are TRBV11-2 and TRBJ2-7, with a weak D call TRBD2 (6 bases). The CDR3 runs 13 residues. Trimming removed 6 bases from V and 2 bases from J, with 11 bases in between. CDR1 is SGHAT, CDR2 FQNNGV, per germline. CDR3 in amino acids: CASSYGGPYEQYF. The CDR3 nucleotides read TGTGCCAGCAGTTACGGGGGTCCCTACGAGCAGTACTTC.

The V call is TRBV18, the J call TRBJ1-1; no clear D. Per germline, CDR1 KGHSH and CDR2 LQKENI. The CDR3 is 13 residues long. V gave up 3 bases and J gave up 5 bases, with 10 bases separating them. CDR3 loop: CASSPLELTEAFF. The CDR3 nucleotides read TGTGCCAGCTCACCTTTGGAGTTAACTGAAGCTTTCTTT.

The CDR3 DNA reads as TGCGCCAGCAGTTTCTACCCCGACATCACCGGGGAGCTGTTTTTT. Its translation: CASSFYPDITGELFF. This chain joins TRBV5-1 and TRBJ2-2; D uncertain. The CDR3 contains 15 residues. Trimming stripped 5 bases from V and 4 bases from J, with 15 bases between. The germline V gene encodes CDR1 SGHRS and CDR2 YFSETQ.

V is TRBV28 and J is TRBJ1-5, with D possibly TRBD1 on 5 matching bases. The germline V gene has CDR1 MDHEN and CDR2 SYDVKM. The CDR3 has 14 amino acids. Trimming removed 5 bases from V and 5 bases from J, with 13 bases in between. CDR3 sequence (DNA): TGTGCCAGCAGTACCTCGGGGGATTATCAGCCCCAGCATTTT. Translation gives CASSTSGDYQPQHF.

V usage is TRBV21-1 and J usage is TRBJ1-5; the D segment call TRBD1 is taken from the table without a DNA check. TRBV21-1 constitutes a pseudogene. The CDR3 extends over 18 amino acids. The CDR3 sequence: CASSKEGPDRVGNQPQHF. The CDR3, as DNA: TGTGCCAGCAGCAAAGAGGGCCCCGACAGGGTGGGCAATCAGCCCCAGCATTTT.

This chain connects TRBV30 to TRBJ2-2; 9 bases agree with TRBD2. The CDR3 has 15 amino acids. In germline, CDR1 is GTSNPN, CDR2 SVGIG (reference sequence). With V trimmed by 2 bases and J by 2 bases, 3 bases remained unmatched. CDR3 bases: TGTGCCTGGAGTCGACTAGCGGTAAACACCGGGGAGCTGTTTTTT. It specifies CAWSRLAVNTGELFF.

CDR3 nucleotides: TGTGCCAGCAGCCGTATGAGGAAGAAAGATGAAAAACTGTTTTTT. It translates to CASSRMRKKDEKLFF. The V gene is TRBV7-9, the J gene TRBJ1-4; D gene uncertain. The germline V gene encodes CDR1 SEHNR and CDR2 FQNEAQ (reference sequence). V was clipped by 5 bases and J by 6 bases, with 16 bases between them. The CDR3 extends over 15 amino acids.

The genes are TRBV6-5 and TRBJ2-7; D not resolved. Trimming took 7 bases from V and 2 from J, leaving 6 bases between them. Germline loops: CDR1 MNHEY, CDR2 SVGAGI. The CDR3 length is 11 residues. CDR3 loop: CASTITYEQYF. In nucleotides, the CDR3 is TGTGCCAGCACCATTACCTACGAGCAGTACTTC.

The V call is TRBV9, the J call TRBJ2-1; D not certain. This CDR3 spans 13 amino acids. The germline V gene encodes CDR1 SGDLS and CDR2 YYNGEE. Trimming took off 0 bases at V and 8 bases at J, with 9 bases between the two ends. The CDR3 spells CASSVGWKDEQFF. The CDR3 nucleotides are TGTGCCAGCAGCGTAGGGTGGAAGGATGAGCAGTTCTTC.

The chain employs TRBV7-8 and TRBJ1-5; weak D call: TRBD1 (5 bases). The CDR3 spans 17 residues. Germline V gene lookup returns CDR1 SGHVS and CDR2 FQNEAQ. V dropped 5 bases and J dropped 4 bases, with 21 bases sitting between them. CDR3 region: CASSPFRDVSGNQPQHF. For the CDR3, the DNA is TGTGCCAGCAGCCCGTTCCGGGACGTTAGCGGTAATCAGCCCCAGCATTTT. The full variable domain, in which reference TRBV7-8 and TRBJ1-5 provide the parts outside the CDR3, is GAGVSQSPRYKVAKRGQDVALRCDPISGHVSLFWYQQALGQGPEFLTYFQNEAQLDKSGLPSDRFFAERPEGSVSTLKIQRTQQEDSAVYLCASSPFRDVSGNQPQHFGDGTRLSIL.

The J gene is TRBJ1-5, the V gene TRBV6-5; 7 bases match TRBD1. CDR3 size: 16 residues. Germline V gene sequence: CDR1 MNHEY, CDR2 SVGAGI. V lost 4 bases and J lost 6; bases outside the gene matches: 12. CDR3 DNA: TGTGCCAGCAGTTCCAAACCGGGACAGTACACTCAGCCCCAGCATTTT. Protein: CASSSKPGQYTQPQHF.

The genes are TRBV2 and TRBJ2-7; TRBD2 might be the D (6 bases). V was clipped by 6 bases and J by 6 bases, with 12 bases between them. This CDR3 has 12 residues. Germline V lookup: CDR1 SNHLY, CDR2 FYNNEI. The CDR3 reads CASRFLTSEQYF. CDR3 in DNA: TGTGCCAGCAGATTCCTGACTAGCGAGCAGTACTTC.

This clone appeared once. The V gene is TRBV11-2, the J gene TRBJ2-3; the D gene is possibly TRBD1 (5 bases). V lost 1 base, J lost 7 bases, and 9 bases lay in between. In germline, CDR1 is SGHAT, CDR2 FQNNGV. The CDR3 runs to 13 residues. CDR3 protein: CASSLAGAHTQYF. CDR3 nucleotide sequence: TGTGCCAGCAGCTTAGCTGGGGCTCATACGCAGTATTTT.

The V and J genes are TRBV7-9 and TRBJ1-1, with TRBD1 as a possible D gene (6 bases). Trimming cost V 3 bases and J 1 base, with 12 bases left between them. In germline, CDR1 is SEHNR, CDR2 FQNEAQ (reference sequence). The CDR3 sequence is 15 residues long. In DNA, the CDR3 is TGTGCCAGCAGCTTGATGGGGGCCTGGAACACTGAAGCTTTCTTT. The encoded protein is CASSLMGAWNTEAFF.

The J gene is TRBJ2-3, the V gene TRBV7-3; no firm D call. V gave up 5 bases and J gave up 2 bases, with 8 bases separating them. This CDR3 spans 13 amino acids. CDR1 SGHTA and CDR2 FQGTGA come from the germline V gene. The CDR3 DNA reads TGTGCCAGCAGCAGCCGGACCACAGATACGCAGTATTTT. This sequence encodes CASSSRTTDTQYF.

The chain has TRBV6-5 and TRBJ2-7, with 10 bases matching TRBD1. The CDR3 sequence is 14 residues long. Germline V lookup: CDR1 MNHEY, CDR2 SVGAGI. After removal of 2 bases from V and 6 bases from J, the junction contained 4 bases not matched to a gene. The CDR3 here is CASSYDRGRREQYF. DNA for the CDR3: TGTGCCAGCAGTTACGACAGGGGGCGCCGCGAGCAGTACTTC.

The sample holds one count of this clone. CDR3 nucleotides: TGTGCCAGCAGCTTAGAATCGGTGAACACTGAAGCTTTCTTT. This translates into CASSLESVNTEAFF. The genes are TRBV7-9 and TRBJ1-1; no clear D. Germline V gene lookup returns CDR1 SEHNR and CDR2 FQNEAQ (reference sequence). This CDR3 comprises 14 residues. Trimming left V 1 base short and J 0 bases short, with 6 bases between.

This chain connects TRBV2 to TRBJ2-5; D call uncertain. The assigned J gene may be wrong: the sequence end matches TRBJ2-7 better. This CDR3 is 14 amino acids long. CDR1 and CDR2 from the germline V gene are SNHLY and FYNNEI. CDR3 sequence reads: CASRWSFAAYEQYF. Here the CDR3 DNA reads TGTGCCAGCCGCTGGAGCTTTGCGGCCTACGAGCAGTACTTC.

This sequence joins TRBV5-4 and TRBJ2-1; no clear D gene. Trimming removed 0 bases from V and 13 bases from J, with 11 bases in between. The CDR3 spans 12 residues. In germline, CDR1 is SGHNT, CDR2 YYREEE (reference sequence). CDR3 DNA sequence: TGTGCCAGCAGCTTGGAAACAGCGAACCAGTTCTTC. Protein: CASSLETANQFF.

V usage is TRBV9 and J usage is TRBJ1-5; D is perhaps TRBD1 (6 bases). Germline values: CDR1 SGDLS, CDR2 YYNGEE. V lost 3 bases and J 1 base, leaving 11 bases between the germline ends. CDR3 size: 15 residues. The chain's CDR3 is CASSALGASNQPQHF. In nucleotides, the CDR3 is TGTGCCAGCAGCGCCTTGGGGGCCAGCAATCAGCCCCAGCATTTT.

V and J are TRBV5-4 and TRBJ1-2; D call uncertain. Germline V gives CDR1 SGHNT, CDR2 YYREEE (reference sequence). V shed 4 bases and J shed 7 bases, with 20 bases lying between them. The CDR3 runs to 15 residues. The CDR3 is CASSPNSFPTSGYTF. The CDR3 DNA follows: TGTGCCAGCAGCCCGAATTCGTTTCCTACATCTGGCTACACCTTC.

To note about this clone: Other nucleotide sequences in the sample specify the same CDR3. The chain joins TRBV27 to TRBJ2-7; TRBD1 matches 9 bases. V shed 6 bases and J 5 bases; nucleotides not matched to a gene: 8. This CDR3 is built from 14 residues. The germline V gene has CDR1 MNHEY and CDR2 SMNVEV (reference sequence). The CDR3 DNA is TGTGCCAGCAGGTTGGGACAGGGAAAGAACGAGCAGTACTTC. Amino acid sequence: CASRLGQGKNEQYF.

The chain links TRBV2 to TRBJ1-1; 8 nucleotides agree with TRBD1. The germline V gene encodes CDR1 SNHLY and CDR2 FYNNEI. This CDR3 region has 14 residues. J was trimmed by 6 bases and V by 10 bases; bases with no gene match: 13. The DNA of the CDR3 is TGTGCCAAAAGCCAGGGGGCGGGAGTTGCTGAAGCTTTCTTT. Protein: CAKSQGAGVAEAFF.

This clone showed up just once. The CDR3 nucleotides read TGCAGCGTGGGGGACAGCTCCTACGAGCAGTACTTC. Its translation is CSVGDSSYEQYF. This chain connects TRBV29-1 to TRBJ2-5; 7 bases fit TRBD1. The end of the DNA is better explained by TRBJ2-7, so the J call may be wrong. CDR3 length: 12 amino acids. Germline CDR1 SQVTM, CDR2 ANQGSEA.

The CDR3 reads CATPAHGTGYPGANVLTF. The CDR3 DNA sequence: TGTGCTACTCCTGCTCATGGGACAGGGTACCCTGGGGCCAACGTCCTGACTTTC. The chain carries TRBV12-5 and TRBJ2-6, with 9 positions matching TRBD1. The CDR3 has 18 residues. Trimming at V came to 10 bases and at J to 2 bases, leaving 15 bases not matched to a gene. Germline loops: CDR1 LGHNT, CDR2 FRNRAP.